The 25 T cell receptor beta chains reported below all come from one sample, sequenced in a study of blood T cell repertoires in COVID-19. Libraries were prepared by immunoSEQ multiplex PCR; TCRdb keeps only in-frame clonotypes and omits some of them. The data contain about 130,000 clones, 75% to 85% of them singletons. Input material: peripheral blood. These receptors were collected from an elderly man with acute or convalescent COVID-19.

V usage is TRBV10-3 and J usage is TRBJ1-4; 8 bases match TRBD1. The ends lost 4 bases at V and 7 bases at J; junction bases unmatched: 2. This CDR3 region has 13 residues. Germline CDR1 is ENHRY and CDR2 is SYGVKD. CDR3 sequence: CAISAGGSEKLFF. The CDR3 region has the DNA TGTGCCATCAGTGCAGGGGGCAGTGAAAAACTGTTTTTT.

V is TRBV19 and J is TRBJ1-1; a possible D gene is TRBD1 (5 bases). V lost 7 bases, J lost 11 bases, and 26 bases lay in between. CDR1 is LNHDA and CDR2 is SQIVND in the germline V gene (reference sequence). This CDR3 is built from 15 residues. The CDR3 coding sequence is TGTGCCAGTACCATCTCCCAGCGACAGACCGCCTCGGCTTTCTTT. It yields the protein CASTISQRQTASAFF.

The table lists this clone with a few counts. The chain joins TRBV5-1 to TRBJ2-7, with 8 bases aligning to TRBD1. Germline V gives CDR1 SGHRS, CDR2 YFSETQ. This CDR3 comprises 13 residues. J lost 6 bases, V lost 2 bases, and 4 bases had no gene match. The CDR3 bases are TGCGCCAGCAGCTTAGATGACAGGGGCGAGCAGTACTTC. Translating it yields CASSLDDRGEQYF. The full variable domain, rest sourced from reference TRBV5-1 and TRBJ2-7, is KAGVTQTPRYLIKTRGQQVTLSCSPISGHRSVSWYQQTPGQGLQFLFEYFSETQRNKGNFPGRFSGRQFSNSRSEMNVSTLELGDSALYLCASSLDDRGEQYFGPGTRLTVT.

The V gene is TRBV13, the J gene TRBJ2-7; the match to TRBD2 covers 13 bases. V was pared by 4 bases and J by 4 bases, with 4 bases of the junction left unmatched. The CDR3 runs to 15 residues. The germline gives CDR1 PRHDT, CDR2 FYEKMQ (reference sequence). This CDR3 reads CASSSGLAGAYEQYF. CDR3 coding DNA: TGTGCCAGCAGCTCTGGACTAGCGGGGGCTTACGAGCAGTACTTC.

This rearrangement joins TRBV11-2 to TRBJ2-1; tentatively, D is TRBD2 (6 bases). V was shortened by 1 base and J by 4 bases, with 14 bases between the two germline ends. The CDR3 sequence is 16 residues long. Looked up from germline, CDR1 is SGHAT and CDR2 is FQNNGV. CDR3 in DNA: TGTGCCAGCAGCTTAGTTCCGGGGGAAGCTTACAATGAGCAGTTCTTC. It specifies CASSLVPGEAYNEQFF.

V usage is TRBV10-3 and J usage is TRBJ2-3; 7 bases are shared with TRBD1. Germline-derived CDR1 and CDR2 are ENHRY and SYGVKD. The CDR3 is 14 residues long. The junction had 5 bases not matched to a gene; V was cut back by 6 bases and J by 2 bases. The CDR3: CAISVQGSTDTQYF. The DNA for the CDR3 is TGTGCCATCAGCGTACAGGGGTCCACAGATACGCAGTATTTT.

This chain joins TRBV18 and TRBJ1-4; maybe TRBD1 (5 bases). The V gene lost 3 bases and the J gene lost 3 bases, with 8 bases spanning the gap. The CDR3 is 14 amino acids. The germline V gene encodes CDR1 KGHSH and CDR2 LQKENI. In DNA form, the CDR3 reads TGTGCCAGCTCACCGACAGCTTCTAATGAAAAACTGTTTTTT. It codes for CASSPTASNEKLFF.

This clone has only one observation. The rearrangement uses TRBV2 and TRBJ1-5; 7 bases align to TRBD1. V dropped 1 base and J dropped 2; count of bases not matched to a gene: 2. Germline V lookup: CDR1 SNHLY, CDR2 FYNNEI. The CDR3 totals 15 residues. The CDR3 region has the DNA TGTGCCAGCAGTGAAGAGGGGGCCGGCAATCAGCCCCAGCATTTT. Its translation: CASSEEGAGNQPQHF.

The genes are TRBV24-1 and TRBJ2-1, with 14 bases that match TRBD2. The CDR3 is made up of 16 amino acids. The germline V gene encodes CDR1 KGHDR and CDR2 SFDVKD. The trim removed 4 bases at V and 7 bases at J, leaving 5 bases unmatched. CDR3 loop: CATSDPGLAGANEQFF. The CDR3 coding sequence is TGTGCCACCAGTGACCCGGGACTAGCGGGGGCAAATGAGCAGTTCTTC.

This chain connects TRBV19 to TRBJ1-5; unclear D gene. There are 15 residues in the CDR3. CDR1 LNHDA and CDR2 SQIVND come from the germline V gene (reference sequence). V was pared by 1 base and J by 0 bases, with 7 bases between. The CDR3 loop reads CASSIGVNSNQPQHF. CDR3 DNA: TGTGCCAGTAGTATAGGAGTTAATAGCAATCAGCCCCAGCATTTT. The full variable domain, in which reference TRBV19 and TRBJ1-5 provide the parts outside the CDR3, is DGGITQSPKYLFRKEGQNVTLSCEQNLNHDAMYWYRQDPGQGLRLIYYSQIVNDFQKGDIAEGYSVSREKKESFPLTVTSAQKNPTAFYLCASSIGVNSNQPQHFGDGTRLSIL.

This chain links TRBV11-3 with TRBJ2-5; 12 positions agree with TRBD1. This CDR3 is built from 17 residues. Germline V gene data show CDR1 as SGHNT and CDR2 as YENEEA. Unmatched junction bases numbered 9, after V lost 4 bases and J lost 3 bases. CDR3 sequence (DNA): TGTGCCAGCAGCTACGGGACAGGGGGCGGTAAGGAAGAGACCCAGTACTTC. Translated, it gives CASSYGTGGGKEETQYF.

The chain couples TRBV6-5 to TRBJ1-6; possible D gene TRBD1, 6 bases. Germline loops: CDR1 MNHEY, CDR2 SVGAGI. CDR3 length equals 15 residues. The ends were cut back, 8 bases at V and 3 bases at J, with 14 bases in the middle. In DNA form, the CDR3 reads TGTGCCAGCCTTTGGGGACAAAGCTATAATTCACCCCTCCACTTT. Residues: CASLWGQSYNSPLHF.

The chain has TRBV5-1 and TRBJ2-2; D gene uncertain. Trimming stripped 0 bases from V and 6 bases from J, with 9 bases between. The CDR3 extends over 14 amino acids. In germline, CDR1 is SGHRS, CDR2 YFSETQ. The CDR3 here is CASSLATAAGELFF. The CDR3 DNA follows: TGCGCCAGCAGCTTGGCAACCGCAGCCGGGGAGCTGTTTTTT.

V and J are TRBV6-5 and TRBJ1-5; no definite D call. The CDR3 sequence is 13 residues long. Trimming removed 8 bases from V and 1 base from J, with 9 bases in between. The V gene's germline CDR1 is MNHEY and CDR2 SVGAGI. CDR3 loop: CASSDGSNQPQHF. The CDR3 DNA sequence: TGTGCCAGCTCCGACGGGAGCAATCAGCCCCAGCATTTT.

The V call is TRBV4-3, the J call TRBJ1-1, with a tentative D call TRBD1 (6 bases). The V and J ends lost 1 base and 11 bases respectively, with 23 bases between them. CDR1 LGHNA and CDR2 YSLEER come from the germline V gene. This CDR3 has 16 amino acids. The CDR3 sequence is CASSQALTLTGVRAFF. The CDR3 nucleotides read TGCGCCAGCAGCCAAGCGCTAACCCTGACAGGTGTGAGGGCTTTCTTT.

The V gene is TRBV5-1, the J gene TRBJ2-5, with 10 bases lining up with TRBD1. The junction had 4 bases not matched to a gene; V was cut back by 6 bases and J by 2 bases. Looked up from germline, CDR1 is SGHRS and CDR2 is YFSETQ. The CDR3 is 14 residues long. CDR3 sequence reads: CASILGQGQETQYF. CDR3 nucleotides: TGCGCCAGCATCCTGGGACAGGGGCAAGAGACCCAGTACTTC.

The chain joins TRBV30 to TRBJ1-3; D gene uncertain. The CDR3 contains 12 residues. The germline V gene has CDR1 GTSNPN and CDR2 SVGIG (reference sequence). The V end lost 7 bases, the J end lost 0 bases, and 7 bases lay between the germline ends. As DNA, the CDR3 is TGTGCCTCCTTGTCCTCTGGAAACACCATATATTTT. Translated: CASLSSGNTIYF.

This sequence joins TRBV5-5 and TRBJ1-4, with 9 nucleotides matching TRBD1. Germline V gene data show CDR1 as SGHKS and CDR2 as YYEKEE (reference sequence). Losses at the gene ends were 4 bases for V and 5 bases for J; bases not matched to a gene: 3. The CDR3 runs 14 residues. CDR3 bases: TGTGCCAGCAGCCGACAGGGGGGGAATGAAAAACTGTTTTTT. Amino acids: CASSRQGGNEKLFF.

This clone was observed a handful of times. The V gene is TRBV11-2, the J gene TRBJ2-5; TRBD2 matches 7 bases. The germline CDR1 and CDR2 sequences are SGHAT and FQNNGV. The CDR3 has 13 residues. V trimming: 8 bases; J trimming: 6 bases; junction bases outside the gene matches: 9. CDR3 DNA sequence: TGTGCCAGCTCTCCTGGGGGGGTAAAGACCCAGTACTTC. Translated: CASSPGGVKTQYF. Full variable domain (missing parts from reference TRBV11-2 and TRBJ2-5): EAGVAQSPRYKIIEKRQSVAFWCNPISGHATLYWYQQILGQGPKLLIQFQNNGVVDDSQLPKDRFSAERLKGVDSTLKIQPAKLEDSAVYLCASSPGGVKTQYFGPGTRLLVL.

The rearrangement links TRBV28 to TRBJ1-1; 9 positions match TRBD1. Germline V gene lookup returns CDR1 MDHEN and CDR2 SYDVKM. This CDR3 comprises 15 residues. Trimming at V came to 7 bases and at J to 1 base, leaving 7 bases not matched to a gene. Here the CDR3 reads CASNFGGQGNTEAFF. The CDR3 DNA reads TGTGCCAGCAACTTCGGGGGACAGGGGAACACTGAAGCTTTCTTT.

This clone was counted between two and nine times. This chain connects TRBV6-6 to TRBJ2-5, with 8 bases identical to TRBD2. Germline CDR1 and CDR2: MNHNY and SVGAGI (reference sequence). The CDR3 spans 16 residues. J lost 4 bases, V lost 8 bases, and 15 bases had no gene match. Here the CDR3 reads CASVRGARGNGETQYF. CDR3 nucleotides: TGTGCCAGCGTGCGGGGGGCCAGAGGGAATGGAGAGACCCAGTACTTC.

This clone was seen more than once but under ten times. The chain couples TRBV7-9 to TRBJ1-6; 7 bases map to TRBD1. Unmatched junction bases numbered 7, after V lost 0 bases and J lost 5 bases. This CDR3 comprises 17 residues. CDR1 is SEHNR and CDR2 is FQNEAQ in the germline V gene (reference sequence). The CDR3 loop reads CASSLAGGLKNNSPLHF. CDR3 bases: TGTGCCAGCAGCTTAGCAGGGGGCCTGAAGAATAATTCACCCCTCCACTTT.

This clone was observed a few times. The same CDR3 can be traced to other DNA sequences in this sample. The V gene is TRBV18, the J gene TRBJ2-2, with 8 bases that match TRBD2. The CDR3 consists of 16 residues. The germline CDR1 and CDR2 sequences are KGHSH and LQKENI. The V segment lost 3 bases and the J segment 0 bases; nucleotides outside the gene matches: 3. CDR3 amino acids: CASSPSGGANTGELFF. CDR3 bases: TGTGCCAGCTCACCCTCGGGGGGGGCGAACACCGGGGAGCTGTTTTTT.

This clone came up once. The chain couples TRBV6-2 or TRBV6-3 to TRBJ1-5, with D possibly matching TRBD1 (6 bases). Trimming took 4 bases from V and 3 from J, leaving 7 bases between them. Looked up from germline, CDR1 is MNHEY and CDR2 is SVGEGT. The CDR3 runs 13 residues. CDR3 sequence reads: CASSWGHNQPQHF. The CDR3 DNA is TGTGCCAGCAGTTGGGGACACAATCAGCCCCAGCATTTT.

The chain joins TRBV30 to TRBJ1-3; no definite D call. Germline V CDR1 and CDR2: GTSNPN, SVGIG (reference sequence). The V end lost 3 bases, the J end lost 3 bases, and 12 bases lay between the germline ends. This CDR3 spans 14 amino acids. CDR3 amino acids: CAWSGARGGNTIYF. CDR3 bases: TGTGCCTGGAGCGGTGCCCGGGGTGGAAACACCATATATTTT.